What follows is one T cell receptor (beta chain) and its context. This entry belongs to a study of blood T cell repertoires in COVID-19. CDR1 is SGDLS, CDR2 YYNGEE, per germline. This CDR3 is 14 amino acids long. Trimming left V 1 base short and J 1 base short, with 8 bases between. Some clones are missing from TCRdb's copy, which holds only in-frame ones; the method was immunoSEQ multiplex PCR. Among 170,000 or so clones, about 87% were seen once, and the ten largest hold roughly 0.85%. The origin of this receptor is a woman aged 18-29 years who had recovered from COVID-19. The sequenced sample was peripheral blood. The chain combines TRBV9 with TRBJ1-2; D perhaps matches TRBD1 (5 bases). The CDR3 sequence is CASSVQGFNYGYTF. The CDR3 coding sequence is TGTGCCAGCAGCGTACAGGGTTTTAACTATGGCTACACCTTC.